Below, 25 T cell receptor beta chains from the same sample are listed, as sequenced in a study of T-cell memory formation after mild COVID-19. TCRdb independently ran MiXCR on the 5' RACE reads; one entry per CDR3 protein. The sample shows 110,000 to 150,000 distinct CDR3 sequences, less than 25% of them seen only once. The source material was PBMCs or a T cell subset sorted from them (not recorded which). Every receptor here comes from an adult woman who had mild COVID-19 (a few samples of this study predate the infection). Cell type and time point are not known.

This clonotype was observed a handful of times. J is TRBJ2-7 and V is TRBV5-1; 9 positions match TRBD1. V gave up 7 bases and J gave up 4 bases; unmatched junction bases: 3. Germline V lookup: CDR1 SGHRS, CDR2 YFSETQ. The CDR3 loop spans 12 amino acids. CDR3 residues: CASRQGGYEQYF. DNA of the CDR3: TGCGCCAGCCGACAGGGGGGGTACGAGCAGTACTTC.

The rearrangement joins TRBV5-1 to TRBJ1-2; D call uncertain. Germline loops: CDR1 SGHRS, CDR2 YFSETQ. CDR3 length: 14 residues. V was clipped by 0 bases and J by 3 bases, with 9 bases between them. CDR3 bases: TGCGCCAGCAGCTTGGATGCACAGTACTATGGCTACACCTTC. Translation: CASSLDAQYYGYTF.

This clonotype was observed a handful of times. The chain uses TRBV6-5 and TRBJ1-1, with a tentative D call TRBD1 (5 bases). V was shortened by 2 bases and J by 4 bases, with 8 bases between the two germline ends. The CDR3 sequence is 13 residues long. Germline V lookup: CDR1 MNHEY, CDR2 SVGAGI. The CDR3 region is CASSYEGSTEAFF. CDR3 DNA sequence: TGTGCCAGCAGTTACGAGGGGAGCACTGAAGCTTTCTTT.

The V gene is TRBV30, the J gene TRBJ2-7; D is perhaps TRBD2 (5 bases). V was shortened by 0 bases and J by 2 bases, with 11 bases between the two germline ends. Germline CDR1 reads GTSNPN; CDR2 reads SVGIG (reference sequence). This CDR3 has 14 amino acids. DNA of the CDR3: TGTGCCTGGAGTGTACTGAGTAGCGCCTACGAGCAGTACTTC. It translates to CAWSVLSSAYEQYF. The entire variable domain, with the rest obtained from reference TRBV30 and TRBJ2-7, is as follows: SQTIHQWPATLVQPVGSPLSLECTVEGTSNPNLYWYRQAAGRGLQLLFYSVGIGQISSEVPQNLSASRPQDRQFILSSKKLLLSDSGFYLCAWSVLSSAYEQYFGPGTRLTVT.

The V call is TRBV6-5, the J call TRBJ1-1; 11 positions match TRBD1. Germline trimming cut 4 bases from V and 7 bases from J; bases unmatched to any gene: 2. CDR3 size: 13 residues. Per germline, CDR1 MNHEY and CDR2 SVGAGI. Written as DNA, the CDR3 is TGTGCCAGCAGTTGGGGACAGGGGGGTGAAGCTTTCTTT. Amino acid sequence: CASSWGQGGEAFF.

The chain joins TRBV16 to TRBJ1-3, with D unclear. V was shortened by 7 bases and J by 0 bases, with 7 bases between the two germline ends. This CDR3 region has 13 residues. Germline V gene sequence: CDR1 KGHSY, CDR2 FQNENV. CDR3 sequence (DNA): TGTGCCAGCAATGCCCACTCTGGAAACACCATATATTTT. It yields the protein CASNAHSGNTIYF.

V usage is TRBV7-9 and J usage is TRBJ2-1; perhaps TRBD2 as D (6 bases). The CDR3 runs 16 residues. The germline V gene encodes CDR1 SEHNR and CDR2 FQNEAQ (reference sequence). With 5 bases removed from V and 0 bases from J, the gap between germline ends came to 14 bases. CDR3 nucleotide sequence: TGTGCCAGCAGCCCCGTGGAGGGGAGCTCCTACAATGAGCAGTTCTTC. Protein: CASSPVEGSSYNEQFF.

This chain connects TRBV29-1 to TRBJ2-7; the D is unclear. V was clipped by 3 bases and J by 3 bases, with 15 bases between them. The CDR3 contains 14 residues. From germline, CDR1 is SQVTM and CDR2 ANQGSEA. The CDR3 spells CSVESRGPYYEQYF. The CDR3 coding sequence is TGCAGCGTTGAGTCCCGCGGACCATACTACGAGCAGTACTTC.

The table lists this clonotype with a few counts. This chain connects TRBV10-3 to TRBJ2-5, with 12 nucleotides matching TRBD2. Per the germline V gene, CDR1 is ENHRY and CDR2 is SYGVKD. CDR3 length: 15 residues. J was trimmed by 7 bases and V by 3 bases; bases with no gene match: 6. The CDR3 region has the DNA TGTGCCATCAGTGAACGACTAGCGGGAGTTGTGACCCAGTACTTC. This codes for CAISERLAGVVTQYF.

The rearrangement joins TRBV4-3 to TRBJ1-2; 7 bases align to TRBD1. Unmatched junction bases numbered 12, after V lost 1 base and J lost 4 bases. This CDR3 has 17 amino acids. CDR1 is LGHNA, CDR2 YSLEER, per germline. Here the CDR3 reads CASSQGRLQGGSYGYTF. CDR3 coding DNA: TGCGCCAGCAGCCAAGGACGGTTGCAGGGGGGTAGCTATGGCTACACCTTC.

This chain uses TRBV7-8 with TRBJ2-1; either TRBD1 or TRBD2 may supply D (7 bases each). Trimming shortened V by 2 bases and J by 8 bases, and 16 bases separated the two germline ends. Germline V gene lookup returns CDR1 SGHVS and CDR2 FQNEAQ. The CDR3 contains 15 residues. The CDR3 sequence is CASSLSARGRDEQFF. The DNA of the CDR3 is TGTGCCAGCAGCTTATCGGCCAGGGGGAGGGATGAGCAGTTCTTC.

This clonotype was seen a handful of times. The chain is built from TRBV5-1 and TRBJ1-1; D not resolved. The CDR3 totals 12 residues. The V and J ends lost 1 base and 4 bases respectively, with 5 bases between them. Germline V CDR1 and CDR2: SGHRS, YFSETQ. The CDR3 spells CASSLSGTEAFF. The CDR3 DNA follows: TGCGCCAGCAGCTTGTCCGGCACTGAAGCTTTCTTT.

The chain links TRBV12-3 or TRBV12-4 to TRBJ2-2, with 11 bases fitting TRBD1. The V gene end was trimmed by 6 bases and the J gene end by 6 bases; junction bases not matched to a gene: 9. This CDR3 has 16 residues. As DNA, the CDR3 is TGTGCCAGCAGACCTGGGACAGGGGGTTCGGCCGGGGAGCTGTTTTTT. It specifies CASRPGTGGSAGELFF.

The rearrangement links TRBV4-2 to TRBJ2-7, with D possibly being TRBD2 (6 bases). The germline gives CDR1 LGHNA, CDR2 YNFKEQ. The CDR3 extends over 15 amino acids. V gave up 0 bases and J gave up 3 bases, with 12 bases separating them. CDR3 amino acids: CASSQEMRGNYEQYF. The CDR3 coding sequence is TGTGCCAGCAGCCAAGAGATGCGGGGCAACTACGAGCAGTACTTC.

This rearrangement joins TRBV7-6 to TRBJ2-1, with TRBD2 as a possible D gene (7 bases). The CDR3 consists of 15 residues. Per the germline V gene, CDR1 is SGHVS and CDR2 is FNYEAQ. V lost 3 bases and J 8 bases, leaving 17 bases between the germline ends. CDR3 sequence reads: CASSFLGGGSHEQFF. The CDR3 coding sequence is TGTGCCAGCAGCTTTTTGGGGGGGGGCTCCCATGAGCAGTTCTTC. Combining the CDR3 with reference TRBV7-6 and TRBJ2-1 gives the whole variable domain GAGVSQSPRYKVTKRGQDVALRCDPISGHVSLYWYRQALGQGPEFLTYFNYEAQQDKSGLPNDRFSAERPEGSISTLTIQRTEQRDSAMYRCASSFLGGGSHEQFFGPGTRLTVL.

This clonotype was detected once. This sequence joins TRBV12-3 or TRBV12-4 and TRBJ1-2; no definite D call. Trimming left V 0 bases short and J 5 bases short, with 7 bases between. CDR3 length equals 13 residues. CDR3 protein: CASSLAPVYGYTF. Written as DNA, the CDR3 is TGTGCCAGCAGTTTAGCGCCAGTATATGGCTACACCTTC.

The chain links TRBV25-1 to TRBJ2-7; D call uncertain. Trimming stripped 5 bases from V and 4 bases from J, with 9 bases between. The CDR3 is 12 amino acids. CDR1 MGHDK and CDR2 SYGVNS come from the germline V gene. This chain's CDR3 is CASSSHGYEQYF. Here the CDR3 DNA reads TGTGCCAGCAGTTCCCACGGTTACGAGCAGTACTTC.

The chain couples TRBV4-1 to TRBJ2-1; 11 bases fit TRBD2. J was trimmed by 2 bases and V by 7 bases; bases with no gene match: 7. This CDR3 has 16 amino acids. Germline V lookup: CDR1 MGHRA, CDR2 YSYEKL. The CDR3 sequence: CASTLVGLAAYNEQFF. The CDR3 DNA follows: TGCGCCAGCACCCTAGTGGGACTAGCGGCCTACAATGAGCAGTTCTTC.

The chain couples TRBV20-1 to TRBJ2-1, with TRBD2 identical over 15 bases. This CDR3 spans 16 amino acids. The ends lost 7 bases at V and 3 bases at J; junction bases unmatched: 7. Germline V gene data show CDR1 as DFQATT and CDR2 as SNEGSKA (reference sequence). The CDR3 here is CSGPGLAGGYYNEQFF. The CDR3 nucleotides read TGCAGTGGACCGGGACTAGCGGGGGGCTACTACAATGAGCAGTTCTTC.

The V and J genes are TRBV4-3 and TRBJ2-1; D is unresolved. Germline V CDR1 and CDR2: LGHNA, YSLEER. V lost 2 bases, J lost 8 bases, and 25 bases lay in between. The CDR3 has 18 residues. CDR3 protein: CASSQTRGSDPGFYEQFF. CDR3 bases: TGCGCCAGCAGCCAAACGCGTGGCTCGGACCCTGGGTTCTATGAGCAGTTCTTC.

The chain couples TRBV9 to TRBJ2-3, with 7 bases fitting TRBD2. V trimming: 0 bases; J trimming: 4 bases; junction bases outside the gene matches: 5. Per germline, CDR1 SGDLS and CDR2 YYNGEE. The CDR3 sequence is 15 residues long. The CDR3 coding sequence is TGTGCCAGCAGCGTAGTTAGCGGGTTCGCAGATACGCAGTATTTT. Protein product: CASSVVSGFADTQYF. Complete variable domain (other parts from reference TRBV9 and TRBJ2-3): DSGVTQTPKHLITATGQRVTLRCSPRSGDLSVYWYQQSLDQGLQFLIQYYNGEERAKGNILERFSAQQFPDLHSELNLSSLELGDSALYFCASSVVSGFADTQYFGPGTRLTVL.

CDR3 region: CASSSPRAGFMNTEAFF. The DNA for the CDR3 is TGTGCCAGCAGCTCCCCCAGGGCGGGTTTTATGAACACTGAAGCTTTCTTT. The genes are TRBV11-3 and TRBJ1-1, with a weak D call TRBD1 (5 bases). V lost 4 bases and J 0 bases, leaving 18 bases between the germline ends. The CDR3 is 17 residues long. Germline V lookup: CDR1 SGHNT, CDR2 YENEEA. Complete variable domain (other parts from reference TRBV11-3 and TRBJ1-1): EAGVVQSPRYKIIEKKQPVAFWCNPISGHNTLYWYLQNLGQGPELLIRYENEEAVDDSQLPKDRFSAERLKGVDSTLKIQPAELGDSAVYLCASSSPRAGFMNTEAFFGQGTRLTVV.

This chain links TRBV13 with TRBJ2-1; 14 bases map to TRBD2. The germline V gene has CDR1 PRHDT and CDR2 FYEKMQ (reference sequence). The CDR3 is made up of 16 amino acids. Trimming cost V 5 bases and J 5 bases; bases outside gene matches: 5. Here the CDR3 reads CASSLGLAGGNNEQFF. In DNA, the CDR3 is TGTGCCAGCAGCCTCGGACTAGCGGGGGGTAACAATGAGCAGTTCTTC.

This rearrangement joins TRBV10-3 to TRBJ2-1, with 11 bases that match TRBD2. Per germline, CDR1 ENHRY and CDR2 SYGVKD. The junction had 2 bases not matched to a gene; V was cut back by 6 bases and J by 4 bases. The CDR3 runs 14 residues. CDR3: CAISTSGGYNEQFF. DNA of the CDR3: TGTGCCATCAGCACTAGCGGGGGTTACAATGAGCAGTTCTTC.

The chain couples TRBV24-1 to TRBJ2-7; tentatively, D is TRBD1 or TRBD2 (5 bases each). Germline CDR1 KGHDR, CDR2 SFDVKD. V was clipped by 7 bases and J by 3 bases, with 9 bases between them. CDR3 length: 12 residues. In DNA form, the CDR3 reads TGTGCCACCAGGGGGGTCGACTACGAGCAGTACTTC. Residues: CATRGVDYEQYF.